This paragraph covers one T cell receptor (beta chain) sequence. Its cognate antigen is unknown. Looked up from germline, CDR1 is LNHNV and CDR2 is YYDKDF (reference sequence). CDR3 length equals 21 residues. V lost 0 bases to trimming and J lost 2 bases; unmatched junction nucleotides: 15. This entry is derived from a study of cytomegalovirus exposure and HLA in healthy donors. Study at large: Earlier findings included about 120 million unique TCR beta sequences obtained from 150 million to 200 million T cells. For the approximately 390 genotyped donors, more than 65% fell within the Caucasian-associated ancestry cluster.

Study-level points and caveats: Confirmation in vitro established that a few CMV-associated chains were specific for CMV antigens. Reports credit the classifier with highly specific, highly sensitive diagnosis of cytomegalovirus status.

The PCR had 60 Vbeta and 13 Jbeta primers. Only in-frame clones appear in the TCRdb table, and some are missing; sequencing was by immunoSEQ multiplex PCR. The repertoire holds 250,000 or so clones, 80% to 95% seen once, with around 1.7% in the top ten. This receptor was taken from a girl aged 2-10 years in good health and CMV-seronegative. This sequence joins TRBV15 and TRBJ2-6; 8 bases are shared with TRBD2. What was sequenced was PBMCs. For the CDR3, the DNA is TGTGCCACCAGCAGAGATGTCTCCCGGGGGGTAGCGGGAACTGGGGCCAACGTCCTGACTTTC. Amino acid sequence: CATSRDVSRGVAGTGANVLTF.